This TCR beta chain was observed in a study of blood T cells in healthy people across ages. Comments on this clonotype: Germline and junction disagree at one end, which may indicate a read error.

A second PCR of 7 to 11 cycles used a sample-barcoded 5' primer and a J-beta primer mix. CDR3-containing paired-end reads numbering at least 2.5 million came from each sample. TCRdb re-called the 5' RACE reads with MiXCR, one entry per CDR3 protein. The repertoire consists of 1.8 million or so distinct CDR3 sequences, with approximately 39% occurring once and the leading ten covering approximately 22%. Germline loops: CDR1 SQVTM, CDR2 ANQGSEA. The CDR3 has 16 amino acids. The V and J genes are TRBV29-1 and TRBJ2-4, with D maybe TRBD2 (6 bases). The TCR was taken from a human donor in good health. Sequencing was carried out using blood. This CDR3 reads CGVEVRGSVAKNIQYF. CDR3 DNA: TGCGGCGTTGAAGTTCGGGGGTCCGTAGCCAAAAACATTCAGTACTTC.